These 16 T cell receptor beta chains came from one sample sequenced in a study of cytomegalovirus exposure and HLA in healthy donors. Sequencing used immunoSEQ multiplex PCR; TCRdb keeps in-frame clones, though not all of them. This repertoire shows about 330,000 clones, around 90% found once; its top ten account for about 1%. The sequenced material came from PBMCs. These receptors were taken from a woman in her 30s in good health and CMV-seropositive.

The chain combines TRBV5-6 with TRBJ2-3, with D possibly matching TRBD2 (5 bases). The CDR3 is 13 residues long. Germline-derived CDR1 and CDR2 are SGHDT and YYEEEE. V lost 4 bases to trimming and J lost 5 bases, with 11 bases between them. The CDR3: CASSIKLEDTQYF. The DNA of the CDR3 is TGTGCCAGCAGCATTAAACTAGAAGATACGCAGTATTTT.

This clone was recorded only once. The rearrangement joins TRBV18 to TRBJ2-7, with TRBD1 as a possible D gene (6 bases). V dropped 4 bases and J dropped 2 bases, with 15 bases sitting between them. CDR3 length: 15 amino acids. Per the germline V gene, CDR1 is KGHSH and CDR2 is LQKENI. CDR3 protein: CASSLTGKGAYEQYF. The CDR3, as DNA: TGTGCCAGCTCACTGACGGGCAAGGGGGCCTACGAGCAGTACTTC.

This sequence joins TRBV4-2 and TRBJ2-7, with D perhaps matching TRBD1 (5 bases). The CDR3 totals 13 residues. CDR1 LGHNA and CDR2 YNFKEQ come from the germline V gene. Trimming took off 5 bases at V and 2 bases at J, with 10 bases between the two ends. CDR3 DNA: TGTGCCAGCAGCGGGGCAGGCACCTACGAGCAGTACTTC. This gives the protein CASSGAGTYEQYF.

This chain uses TRBV9 with TRBJ2-1, with 9 bases fitting TRBD2. V dropped 6 bases and J dropped 7; count of bases not matched to a gene: 11. The length of the CDR3 is 15 residues. Germline V gene lookup returns CDR1 SGDLS and CDR2 YYNGEE. This CDR3 is CASTLAGEFGNEQFF. As DNA, the CDR3 is TGTGCCAGCACTTTAGCGGGAGAGTTCGGGAATGAGCAGTTCTTC.

The J gene is TRBJ1-2, the V gene TRBV28; no clear D gene. There are 14 residues in the CDR3. Trimming removed 1 base from V and 4 bases from J, with 10 bases in between. Germline values: CDR1 MDHEN, CDR2 SYDVKM. DNA of the CDR3: TGTGCCAGCAGTTTATTCGGAGTAAGCTATGGCTACACCTTC. Translation gives CASSLFGVSYGYTF.

The chain employs TRBV28 and TRBJ1-2; 8 bases fit TRBD1. The junction had 17 bases not matched to a gene; V was cut back by 7 bases and J by 4 bases. Looked up from germline, CDR1 is MDHEN and CDR2 is SYDVKM. The length of the CDR3 is 17 residues. The CDR3 DNA reads as TGTGCCAGCACCCACCCAGGGGGCCGGGCGGCTATCTATGGCTACACCTTC. It codes for CASTHPGGRAAIYGYTF.

V gene TRBV25-1 combines with J gene TRBJ2-4; D is ambiguous. CDR3 length equals 14 residues. From germline, CDR1 is MGHDK and CDR2 SYGVNS. The V end was cut by 8 bases, the J end by 0 bases, with 11 bases between. The CDR3 DNA reads as TGTGCCAGCGAACCCACTTTAGCCAAAAACATTCAGTACTTC. It is translated as CASEPTLAKNIQYF.

The chain employs TRBV6-1 and TRBJ1-1, with D possibly matching TRBD1 (5 bases). The V end was cut by 8 bases, the J end by 5 bases, with 18 bases between. The CDR3 consists of 14 residues. In germline, CDR1 is MNHNS, CDR2 SASEGT. CDR3 DNA: TGTGCCAGCGAGTTGATGATTGGGGGGACTGAAGCTTTCTTT. Translation gives CASELMIGGTEAFF.

CDR3 in amino acids: CASSLFPPGTGGRGTEAFF. The DNA for the CDR3 is TGTGCCAGCAGCTTATTCCCTCCGGGGACAGGGGGCAGAGGGACTGAAGCTTTCTTT. The rearrangement links TRBV7-3 to TRBJ1-1; 12 positions match TRBD1. The CDR3 has 19 amino acids. V shed 2 bases, J shed 5 bases, and the junction held 15 bases outside the gene matches. The germline CDR1 and CDR2 sequences are SGHTA and FQGTGA. Together with reference TRBV7-3 and TRBJ1-1, the CDR3 gives the full variable domain: GAGVSQTPSNKVTEKGKYVELRCDPISGHTALYWYRQSLGQGPEFLIYFQGTGAADDSGLPNDRFFAVRPEGSVSTLKIQRTERGDSAVYLCASSLFPPGTGGRGTEAFFGQGTRLTVV.

This clone was recorded only once. The chain has TRBV5-6 and TRBJ2-7; D perhaps matches TRBD1 (6 bases). CDR1 is SGHDT, CDR2 YYEEEE, per germline. CDR3 size: 15 residues. Deletions cut 2 bases from V and 1 base from J, with 13 bases between. CDR3 nucleotide sequence: TGTGCCAGCAGCTTAGACCGGGACATGTCCTACGAGCAGTACTTC. This translates into CASSLDRDMSYEQYF.

The genes are TRBV28 and TRBJ2-7; 8 bases are shared with TRBD2. Trimming took 2 bases from V and 0 from J; bases not matched to a gene: 0. Germline-derived CDR1 and CDR2 are MDHEN and SYDVKM. The CDR3 runs 14 residues. In nucleotides, the CDR3 is TGTGCCAGCAGTTTAGCGGGGGGCTCCTACGAGCAGTACTTC. This gives the protein CASSLAGGSYEQYF.

The chain combines TRBV7-8 with TRBJ2-7; 13 bases match TRBD2. This CDR3 region has 18 residues. V dropped 5 bases and J dropped 2; count of bases not matched to a gene: 12. Germline values: CDR1 SGHVS, CDR2 FQNEAQ. CDR3 nucleotides: TGTGCCAGCAGCCCTACCCTCGGGACTAGCGGGATAGCCTACGAGCAGTACTTC. Its translation: CASSPTLGTSGIAYEQYF. Variable domain in full (rest from reference TRBV7-8 and TRBJ2-7): GAGVSQSPRYKVAKRGQDVALRCDPISGHVSLFWYQQALGQGPEFLTYFQNEAQLDKSGLPSDRFFAERPEGSVSTLKIQRTQQEDSAVYLCASSPTLGTSGIAYEQYFGPGTRLTVT.

The chain is built from TRBV27 and TRBJ1-5; D is unresolved. The CDR3 extends over 16 amino acids. CDR1 and CDR2 from the germline V gene are MNHEY and SMNVEV (reference sequence). V was trimmed by 2 bases and J by 0 bases, leaving 11 bases between them. CDR3 residues: CASSLEGWYSNQPQHF. CDR3 coding DNA: TGTGCCAGCAGTTTAGAGGGCTGGTATAGCAATCAGCCCCAGCATTTT.

The chain uses TRBV27 and TRBJ2-3, with TRBD2 matching 8 bases. Germline assignment: CDR1 MNHEY and CDR2 SMNVEV (reference sequence). The V segment lost 6 bases and the J segment 0 bases; nucleotides outside the gene matches: 11. The CDR3 has 17 residues. CDR3 nucleotide sequence: TGTGCCAGCAGGAGGACTAGCCCAGGCTATAGCACAGATACGCAGTATTTT. As protein: CASRRTSPGYSTDTQYF.

This clone was found once. J is TRBJ2-7 and V is TRBV28, with D maybe TRBD1 (6 bases). CDR1 and CDR2 (germline): MDHEN, SYDVKM. The CDR3 sequence is 14 residues long. Trimming removed 2 bases from V and 6 bases from J, with 14 bases in between. The CDR3 loop is CASSLQQGFGEQYF. The CDR3, as DNA: TGTGCCAGCAGTTTACAACAGGGCTTCGGCGAGCAGTACTTC.

This chain joins TRBV16 and TRBJ2-7; 7 positions agree with TRBD1. CDR3 length: 14 amino acids. CDR1 KGHSY and CDR2 FQNENV come from the germline V gene. The J segment lost 1 base and the V segment lost 4 bases, leaving 4 bases of the junction unmatched. The chain's CDR3 is CASSPRQGSYEQYF. In DNA form, the CDR3 reads TGTGCCAGCAGCCCCCGACAGGGTTCCTACGAGCAGTACTTC.